This T cell receptor (beta chain) was retrieved from a study of sequential checkpoint blockade in melanoma. Only a few counts were recorded for this clone. Treatment in this sample: randomized to nivolumab then ipilimumab (arm A) or the reverse (arm B). PBMC sorting kept live CD3+CD8+ cells without CD19 or CD56. Some clones are missing from TCRdb's copy, which holds only in-frame ones; the method was immunoSEQ multiplex PCR. The repertoire holds over 15,000 clones, with around 65% as singletons. The source of this sequence is a human donor with melanoma. Sequencing was performed on CD8+ T cells sorted from blood (inferred from file names), taken from a patient given nivolumab and ipilimumab in sequence.

The CDR3 sequence: CASRSPTGLDTEAFF. The DNA of the CDR3 is TGTGCCAGCAGGTCACCCACAGGGTTGGACACTGAAGCTTTCTTT. The rearrangement links TRBV9 to TRBJ1-1, with D possibly matching TRBD1 (6 bases). The CDR3 is made up of 15 amino acids. Between the trimmed V and J ends, which lost 5 bases and 3 bases, there was a span of 17 bases. CDR1 SGDLS and CDR2 YYNGEE come from the germline V gene.